The 30 T cell receptor beta chains below all came from one sample that was sequenced in a study of blood T cell repertoires in COVID-19. This table comes from immunoSEQ multiplex PCR, and its TCRdb copy is limited to in-frame clones, with some not included. The data contain some 290,000 clones, approximately 90% of them singletons. Specimen: PBMCs or T cells enriched from blood (not recorded which). These receptors all stem from a woman between 40 and 55 years old with acute COVID-19.

This chain links TRBV6-5 with TRBJ1-2; D uncertain. This CDR3 has 15 amino acids. V dropped 5 bases and J dropped 6 bases, with 19 bases sitting between them. The germline V gene has CDR1 MNHEY and CDR2 SVGAGI. Written as DNA, the CDR3 is TGTGCCAGCAGTCGCGACGCTCCTAAGGGAGATGGCTACACCTTC. Its translation: CASSRDAPKGDGYTF.

The chain uses TRBV28 and TRBJ1-2; 7 bases match TRBD1. The J segment lost 5 bases and the V segment lost 5 bases, leaving 17 bases of the junction unmatched. CDR1 is MDHEN, CDR2 SYDVKM, per germline. The CDR3 loop spans 17 amino acids. In nucleotides, the CDR3 is TGTGCCAGCAGTACTCCCGGTCGGAGACAGGGCAATTATGGCTACACCTTC. Translated, it gives CASSTPGRRQGNYGYTF.

The rearrangement uses TRBV7-9 and TRBJ2-7, with 7 bases aligning to TRBD2. With V trimmed by 2 bases and J by 0 bases, 7 bases remained unmatched. CDR1 is SEHNR and CDR2 is FQNEAQ in the germline V gene (reference sequence). The CDR3 is made up of 16 amino acids. In nucleotides, the CDR3 is TGTGCCAGCAGCTTACCTTCGGGGGGACCCTCCTACGAGCAGTACTTC. This translates into CASSLPSGGPSYEQYF.

This sequence joins TRBV19 and TRBJ2-3, with D possibly being TRBD2 (6 bases). Deletions cut 5 bases from V and 1 base from J, with 10 bases between. Germline CDR1 reads LNHDA; CDR2 reads SQIVND (reference sequence). The CDR3 length is 14 residues. For the CDR3, the DNA is TGTGCCAGTAGTCCTGCGGGACGCACAGATACGCAGTATTTT. Residues: CASSPAGRTDTQYF.

This clone was seen a handful of times. This sequence joins TRBV12-3 or TRBV12-4 and TRBJ1-1; TRBD1 agrees at 7 bases. This CDR3 has 13 residues. The trim removed 6 bases at V and 6 bases at J, leaving 7 bases unmatched. DNA of the CDR3: TGTGCCAGCAGATACCGACAGGGCGCTGAAGCTTTCTTT. The encoded protein is CASRYRQGAEAFF.

The chain couples TRBV19 to TRBJ2-3; tentative D call: TRBD2 (6 bases). The ends were cut back, 3 bases at V and 2 bases at J, with 12 bases in the middle. This CDR3 region has 15 residues. Germline V CDR1 and CDR2: LNHDA, SQIVND (reference sequence). Here the CDR3 reads CASSIVRGNTDTQYF. CDR3 DNA: TGTGCCAGTAGTATCGTTCGGGGGAACACAGATACGCAGTATTTT.

The V gene is TRBV3-1 (or the pseudogene TRBV3-2), the J gene TRBJ2-7; 8 bases match TRBD2. Germline-derived CDR1 and CDR2 are LGHDT and YNNKEL (reference sequence). V lost 4 bases to trimming and J lost 7 bases; unmatched junction nucleotides: 6. There are 13 residues in the CDR3. The CDR3 sequence is CASSRVAGWEQYF. CDR3 in DNA: TGTGCCAGCAGCCGGGTAGCGGGATGGGAGCAGTACTTC.

The chain couples TRBV5-4 to TRBJ2-7, with TRBD1 identical over 10 bases. Germline loops: CDR1 SGHNT, CDR2 YYREEE (reference sequence). This CDR3 comprises 14 residues. V dropped 1 base and J dropped 7; count of bases not matched to a gene: 5. Here the CDR3 reads CASSLRQGAGEQYF. The DNA for the CDR3 is TGTGCCAGCAGCTTGAGACAGGGGGCGGGGGAGCAGTACTTC.

The gene calls are TRBV7-2 and TRBJ1-5; TRBD1 is a possible D gene (5 bases). The germline V gene has CDR1 SGHTA and CDR2 FQGNSA. This CDR3 has 15 residues. Between the trimmed V and J ends, which lost 5 bases and 4 bases, there was a span of 15 bases. As DNA, the CDR3 is TGTGCCAGCAGCCCACCCGGGGGGAGGAATCAGCCCCAGCATTTT. This sequence encodes CASSPPGGRNQPQHF.

The chain carries TRBV7-2 and TRBJ2-1; 10 positions agree with TRBD2. Germline-derived CDR1 and CDR2 are SGHTA and FQGNSA. The V and J ends lost 5 bases and 8 bases, in that order; junction bases with no gene match: 9. The CDR3 is 15 amino acids. CDR3 loop: CASSLSGGVWDEQFF. For the CDR3, the DNA is TGTGCCAGCAGCCTGAGCGGGGGGGTTTGGGATGAGCAGTTCTTC.

The V gene is TRBV18, the J gene TRBJ1-1; TRBD1 matches 7 bases. Per germline, CDR1 KGHSH and CDR2 LQKENI. The CDR3 contains 17 residues. V lost 4 bases to trimming and J lost 3 bases; unmatched junction nucleotides: 14. The CDR3 DNA reads as TGTGCCAGCTCACGCCATGCCGGGACAGTGGGGGACACTGAAGCTTTCTTT. This sequence encodes CASSRHAGTVGDTEAFF.

The genes are TRBV1 and TRBJ2-5; the table's D call, TRBD2, has no DNA check behind it. TRBV1 is a listed pseudogene. This CDR3 is 15 amino acids long. The CDR3 sequence: CTSSQGTSGPGTQYF. CDR3 nucleotide sequence: TGCACCAGCAGCCAGGGGACTAGCGGACCGGGGACCCAGTACTTC.

The chain carries TRBV5-1 and TRBJ2-2, with D unclear. This CDR3 is built from 15 residues. V lost 2 bases, J lost 1 base, and 9 bases lay in between. CDR1 and CDR2 (germline): SGHRS, YFSETQ. In DNA form, the CDR3 reads TGCGCCAGCAGCTTAAGACGAGGGAACACCGGGGAGCTGTTTTTT. Amino acids: CASSLRRGNTGELFF.

The chain links TRBV5-6 to TRBJ2-7; 7 bases are shared with TRBD1. Germline assignment: CDR1 SGHDT and CDR2 YYEEEE. The CDR3 is made up of 16 amino acids. With V trimmed by 1 base and J by 3 bases, 10 bases remained unmatched. This CDR3 reads CASSLLPAGQDYEQYF. CDR3 sequence (DNA): TGTGCCAGCAGCTTGTTACCAGCTGGACAGGACTACGAGCAGTACTTC.

This chain uses TRBV19 with TRBJ2-2, with D unresolved. V lost 1 base and J 6 bases, leaving 9 bases between the germline ends. This CDR3 region has 14 residues. Germline V gene lookup returns CDR1 LNHDA and CDR2 SQIVND (reference sequence). The CDR3 DNA reads as TGTGCCAGTAGTATAGTTTCGGGTGCCGGGGAGCTGTTTTTT. Its protein is CASSIVSGAGELFF. Full variable domain (remainder filled in from reference TRBV19 and TRBJ2-2): DGGITQSPKYLFRKEGQNVTLSCEQNLNHDAMYWYRQDPGQGLRLIYYSQIVNDFQKGDIAEGYSVSREKKESFPLTVTSAQKNPTAFYLCASSIVSGAGELFFGEGSRLTVL.

The chain joins TRBV2 to TRBJ2-7, with 10 bases fitting TRBD2. The junction had 8 bases not matched to a gene; V was cut back by 4 bases and J by 5 bases. This CDR3 region has 15 residues. Germline-derived CDR1 and CDR2 are SNHLY and FYNNEI. CDR3 loop: CASSVRGLARNEQYF. In DNA, the CDR3 is TGTGCCAGCAGTGTAAGGGGACTAGCGCGCAACGAGCAGTACTTC.

The count of this clone is one. The CDR3 region has the DNA TGCGCCAGCAGCCAAGCATTACAGGGGAACACTGAAGCTTTCTTT. Translating it yields CASSQALQGNTEAFF. V and J are TRBV4-1 and TRBJ1-1, with D maybe TRBD1 (6 bases). The V and J ends lost 1 base and 1 base respectively, with 10 bases between them. The CDR3 runs 15 residues. From germline, CDR1 is MGHRA and CDR2 YSYEKL.

The CDR3 spells CASSDRGNGYTF. The CDR3 DNA reads as TGTGCCAGCAGTGACAGGGGGAATGGCTACACCTTC. The rearrangement joins TRBV12-3 or TRBV12-4 to TRBJ1-2, with 9 nucleotides matching TRBD1. CDR3 length: 12 amino acids. V lost 5 bases and J lost 6; bases outside the gene matches: 1.

The rearrangement uses TRBV24-1 and TRBJ2-1; the D gene is possibly TRBD2 (7 bases). Between the trimmed V and J ends, which lost 3 bases and 10 bases, there was a span of 15 bases. The CDR3 totals 14 residues. Per the germline V gene, CDR1 is KGHDR and CDR2 is SFDVKD. This CDR3 reads CATSDIGGAGEQFF. In DNA, the CDR3 is TGTGCCACCAGTGATATAGGGGGGGCGGGCGAGCAGTTCTTC.

The chain links TRBV6-5 to TRBJ1-2, with unresolved D. The CDR3 runs 16 residues. CDR1 and CDR2 (germline): MNHEY, SVGAGI. Trimming shortened V by 0 bases and J by 6 bases, and 17 bases separated the two germline ends. The CDR3 region is CASSYSRRLAVHGYTF. Here the CDR3 DNA reads TGTGCCAGCAGTTACTCGAGGCGGTTGGCAGTCCATGGCTACACCTTC.

The chain combines TRBV7-9 with TRBJ1-5; D gene unclear. The V and J ends lost 3 bases and 0 bases respectively, with 9 bases between them. This CDR3 is 15 amino acids long. The germline CDR1 and CDR2 sequences are SEHNR and FQNEAQ (reference sequence). DNA of the CDR3: TGTGCCAGCAGCTTCGGCAGCGATAGCAATCAGCCCCAGCATTTT. Translating it yields CASSFGSDSNQPQHF.

The chain is built from TRBV9 and TRBJ1-2, with D unresolved. Germline lookup yields CDR1 SGDLS and CDR2 YYNGEE. The V and J ends lost 4 bases and 11 bases respectively, with 24 bases between them. The CDR3 is 15 amino acids. In nucleotides, the CDR3 is TGTGCCAGCAGCTCCGGAGGTGGCGCTCCCCGATTGTACACCTTC. Translated: CASSSGGGAPRLYTF.

The chain combines TRBV7-2 with TRBJ1-1; possibly TRBD1 for D (6 bases). V shed 2 bases and J shed 6 bases, with 16 bases lying between them. CDR1 is SGHTA and CDR2 is FQGNSA in the germline V gene. The CDR3 is 15 amino acids. This chain's CDR3 is CASSLLINRDAEAFF. The CDR3 coding sequence is TGTGCCAGCAGCTTATTGATAAACAGGGACGCTGAAGCTTTCTTT. Looking up the rest from reference TRBV7-2 and TRBJ1-1 gives the full variable domain: GAGVSQSPSNKVTEKGKDVELRCDPISGHTALYWYRQSLGQGLEFLIYFQGNSAPDKSGLPSDRFSAERTGGSVSTLTIQRTQQEDSAVYLCASSLLINRDAEAFFGQGTRLTVV.

CDR3 in amino acids: CASSVVAGATGELFF. The CDR3 bases are TGTGCCAGCAGTGTCGTAGCGGGAGCCACCGGGGAGCTGTTTTTT. The rearrangement links TRBV27 to TRBJ2-2; 9 bases are shared with TRBD2. Looked up from germline, CDR1 is MNHEY and CDR2 is SMNVEV (reference sequence). Trimming at V came to 5 bases and at J to 4 bases, leaving 5 bases not matched to a gene. CDR3 length equals 15 residues.

V and J are TRBV6-5 and TRBJ1-5; 9 bases are shared with TRBD1. In germline, CDR1 is MNHEY, CDR2 SVGAGI. V trimming: 5 bases; J trimming: 3 bases; junction bases outside the gene matches: 5. The length of the CDR3 is 15 residues. CDR3 protein: CASSPGTGYNQPQHF. DNA for the CDR3: TGTGCCAGCAGTCCCGGGACAGGGTACAATCAGCCCCAGCATTTT.

This chain links TRBV5-4 with TRBJ1-5; D is possibly TRBD1 (5 bases). The V and J ends lost 3 bases and 7 bases respectively, with 14 bases between them. The length of the CDR3 is 14 residues. Per germline, CDR1 SGHNT and CDR2 YYREEE (reference sequence). CDR3 DNA sequence: TGTGCCAGCAGCTCCTACCCGGGGGAGCAGCCCCAGCATTTT. This translates into CASSSYPGEQPQHF.

The chain links TRBV4-1 to TRBJ1-2; 7 bases line up with TRBD1. Losses at the gene ends were 1 base for V and 5 bases for J; bases not matched to a gene: 13. The CDR3 is made up of 17 amino acids. Germline values: CDR1 MGHRA, CDR2 YSYEKL. CDR3 coding DNA: TGCGCCAGCAGCCAAGGGGACAGCGTAGGTCCCCATTATGGCTACACCTTC. Its translation is CASSQGDSVGPHYGYTF.

This chain uses TRBV7-8 with TRBJ2-1; possibly TRBD1 for D (5 bases). The CDR3 has 16 residues. Germline V gene lookup returns CDR1 SGHVS and CDR2 FQNEAQ. V was trimmed by 1 base and J by 0 bases, leaving 10 bases between them. The CDR3 reads CASSLGQISSYNEQFF. DNA for the CDR3: TGTGCCAGCAGCTTAGGACAGATTAGCTCCTACAATGAGCAGTTCTTC.

V and J are TRBV7-8 and TRBJ1-3; 8 positions agree with TRBD1. CDR1 is SGHVS and CDR2 is FQNEAQ in the germline V gene. The CDR3 covers 15 residues. V shed 1 base and J 2 bases; nucleotides not matched to a gene: 1. CDR3 loop: CASSLDRGTGNTIYF. The CDR3 DNA reads as TGTGCCAGCAGCTTAGACAGGGGGACTGGAAACACCATATATTTT.

The chain carries TRBV5-1 and TRBJ2-7, with D maybe TRBD1 (6 bases). Deletions cut 2 bases from V and 3 bases from J, with 15 bases between. The length of the CDR3 is 15 residues. Germline values: CDR1 SGHRS, CDR2 YFSETQ. This CDR3 is CASSLQGNLGYEQYF. The CDR3 DNA sequence: TGCGCCAGCAGCTTACAGGGTAACCTCGGCTACGAGCAGTACTTC. The full variable domain, completed using reference TRBV5-1 and TRBJ2-7, is KAGVTQTPRYLIKTRGQQVTLSCSPISGHRSVSWYQQTPGQGLQFLFEYFSETQRNKGNFPGRFSGRQFSNSRSEMNVSTLELGDSALYLCASSLQGNLGYEQYFGPGTRLTVT.